Below, 19 T cell receptor beta chains from the same sample are listed, as sequenced in a study of long-term antiretroviral therapy in people with HIV. This was the immunoSEQ v3.0 assay at survey level. The assay was immunoSEQ multiplex PCR, and TCRdb's table has in-frame clones only and misses some. The data show about 21,000 clones, roughly 80% seen once. The sample consisted of unsorted PBMCs, taken 0.2 years after starting antiretroviral therapy. The source of these receptors is a woman aged 25 to 45 with HIV.

V is TRBV9 and J is TRBJ1-1; 8 nucleotides line up with TRBD1. V was clipped by 0 bases and J by 5 bases; unmatched bases: 0. This CDR3 has 13 residues. Germline CDR1 is SGDLS and CDR2 is YYNGEE. CDR3: CASSVDRGTEAFF. The CDR3 coding sequence is TGTGCCAGCAGCGTAGACAGGGGGACTGAAGCTTTCTTT.

This rearrangement joins TRBV5-4 to TRBJ1-1, with 8 bases fitting TRBD1. The trim removed 4 bases at V and 0 bases at J, leaving 2 bases unmatched. The germline CDR1 and CDR2 sequences are SGHNT and YYREEE (reference sequence). The CDR3 spans 14 residues. For the CDR3, the DNA is TGTGCCAGCAGCCGGGGACAGGTGAACACTGAAGCTTTCTTT. As protein: CASSRGQVNTEAFF.

V is TRBV5-4 and J is TRBJ1-5; no reliable D call. The germline CDR1 and CDR2 sequences are SGHNT and YYREEE (reference sequence). V was pared by 3 bases and J by 0 bases, with 10 bases between. The CDR3 has 15 residues. The CDR3 nucleotides read TGTGCCAGCAGCTCGAGAACATATAGCAATCAGCCCCAGCATTTT. Translating gives CASSSRTYSNQPQHF.

This rearrangement joins TRBV10-3 to TRBJ1-2, with TRBD1 matching 8 bases. The V segment lost 7 bases and the J segment 0 bases; nucleotides outside the gene matches: 7. Germline CDR1 reads ENHRY; CDR2 reads SYGVKD. The CDR3 runs to 15 residues. The CDR3 sequence: CAIKMTGEANYGYTF. The CDR3 bases are TGTGCCATCAAGATGACAGGGGAAGCTAACTATGGCTACACCTTC.

The chain's CDR3 is CASSPPFRQGVDTQYF. CDR3 nucleotides: TGTGCCAGCAGCCCCCCGTTTAGACAGGGGGTAGATACGCAGTATTTT. The J gene is TRBJ2-3, the V gene TRBV7-9; TRBD1 agrees at 9 bases. The junction had 11 bases not matched to a gene; V was cut back by 5 bases and J by 5 bases. CDR3 size: 16 residues. Germline CDR1 SEHNR, CDR2 FQNEAQ (reference sequence). Supplemented by reference TRBV7-9 and TRBJ2-3, the full variable domain reads DTGVSQNPRHKITKRGQNVTFRCDPISEHNRLYWYRQTLGQGPEFLTYFQNEAQLEKSRLLSDRFSAERPKGSFSTLEIQRTEQGDSAMYLCASSPPFRQGVDTQYFGPGTRLTVL.

The CDR3 DNA follows: TGTGCCAGCAGTGCGGAGAGCGGGGGTTACAATGAGCAGTTCTTC. This gives the protein CASSAESGGYNEQFF. The chain is built from TRBV2 and TRBJ2-1, with TRBD2 identical over 8 bases. The CDR3 consists of 15 residues. The V gene's germline CDR1 is SNHLY and CDR2 FYNNEI. The trim removed 4 bases at V and 4 bases at J, leaving 6 bases unmatched.

This chain connects TRBV30 to TRBJ1-1; D is uncertain. Germline V gene sequence: CDR1 GTSNPN, CDR2 SVGIG (reference sequence). V dropped 0 bases and J dropped 2 bases, with 7 bases sitting between them. This CDR3 has 13 amino acids. The DNA of the CDR3 is TGTGCCTGGAGTGTACTAGTCAACACTGAAGCTTTCTTT. This encodes CAWSVLVNTEAFF.

This chain uses TRBV6-1 with TRBJ2-3; 8 nucleotides line up with TRBD2. Germline loops: CDR1 MNHNS, CDR2 SASEGT. The CDR3 sequence is 17 residues long. The junction had 9 bases not matched to a gene; V was cut back by 2 bases and J by 2 bases. Here the CDR3 DNA reads TGTGCCAGCAGTGAACGGAATAGCGGGGTTAACACAGATACGCAGTATTTT. It yields the protein CASSERNSGVNTDTQYF.

V gene TRBV5-1 combines with J gene TRBJ2-1; 8 nucleotides match TRBD2. V lost 5 bases to trimming and J lost 1 base; unmatched junction nucleotides: 5. The CDR3 consists of 15 residues. Germline V lookup: CDR1 SGHRS, CDR2 YFSETQ. CDR3: CASSTGGASYNEQFF. The CDR3 region has the DNA TGCGCCAGCAGTACCGGGGGGGCATCCTACAATGAGCAGTTCTTC.

The V call is TRBV29-1, the J call TRBJ1-2; TRBD1 might be the D (5 bases). The length of the CDR3 is 16 residues. V lost 0 bases to trimming and J lost 5 bases, with 19 bases between them. CDR1 SQVTM and CDR2 ANQGSEA come from the germline V gene. The CDR3: CSVEDESGKAGYGYTF. The CDR3 nucleotides read TGCAGCGTTGAAGATGAGTCGGGAAAAGCAGGGTATGGCTACACCTTC.

This clone was detected a few times. The J gene is TRBJ2-2, the V gene TRBV14; TRBD2 agrees at 8 bases. CDR1 is SGHDN, CDR2 FVKESK, per germline. The CDR3 totals 20 residues. The trim removed 3 bases at V and 7 bases at J, leaving 22 bases unmatched. CDR3 coding DNA: TGTGCCAGCAGCCATGCGGTTGACCCAGCGGGGGTCAGCTTGGACGGGGAGCTGTTTTTT. Translated, it gives CASSHAVDPAGVSLDGELFF.

The chain employs TRBV6-1 and TRBJ2-5; tentatively, D is TRBD1 or TRBD2 (5 bases each). Trimming stripped 8 bases from V and 7 bases from J, with 17 bases between. The germline CDR1 and CDR2 sequences are MNHNS and SASEGT. The CDR3 length is 13 residues. In DNA, the CDR3 is TGTGCCAGCCCCCCAGGGAGCCCGGGGACCCAGTACTTC. It translates to CASPPGSPGTQYF.

The rearrangement links TRBV29-1 to TRBJ2-2; TRBD2 matches at 12 bases. Germline trimming cut 6 bases from V and 7 bases from J; bases unmatched to any gene: 6. CDR3 length equals 14 residues. Germline CDR1 reads SQVTM; CDR2 reads ANQGSEA. CDR3 sequence: CSVRTSGVNGELFF. DNA for the CDR3: TGCAGCGTACGGACTAGCGGGGTGAACGGGGAGCTGTTTTTT.

The chain uses TRBV11-2 and TRBJ2-2; D uncertain. V was shortened by 5 bases and J by 3 bases, with 10 bases between the two germline ends. The CDR3 has 14 residues. Germline values: CDR1 SGHAT, CDR2 FQNNGV. The chain's CDR3 is CASSKRTDTGELFF. The CDR3 nucleotides read TGTGCCAGCAGCAAGAGGACGGACACCGGGGAGCTGTTTTTT.

This chain uses TRBV7-3 with TRBJ1-5; 10 bases are a match to TRBD1. CDR1 is SGHTA, CDR2 FQGTGA, per germline. V lost 2 bases, J lost 3 bases, and 10 bases stayed unmatched. The CDR3 has 18 amino acids. The CDR3, as DNA: TGTGCCAGCAGCTTACCACCGGGACAGGGGCCCTACAATCAGCCCCAGCATTTT. Residues: CASSLPPGQGPYNQPQHF.

The chain links TRBV11-2 to TRBJ2-2, with 9 positions matching TRBD1. Per germline, CDR1 SGHAT and CDR2 FQNNGV. The CDR3 spans 15 residues. J lost 6 bases, V lost 8 bases, and 10 bases had no gene match. The CDR3: CASCAGQGRAGELFF. For the CDR3, the DNA is TGTGCCAGCTGTGCGGGACAGGGTAGGGCCGGGGAGCTGTTTTTT.

V gene TRBV11-2 combines with J gene TRBJ2-7; D perhaps matches TRBD2 (6 bases). Per germline, CDR1 SGHAT and CDR2 FQNNGV. The CDR3 covers 12 residues. V lost 3 bases to trimming and J lost 5 bases, with 8 bases between them. The CDR3 loop reads CASSLGGNEQYV. For the CDR3, the DNA is TGTGCCAGCAGCTTGGGCGGGAACGAGCAGTACGTC.

This sequence joins TRBV10-3 and TRBJ2-2, with TRBD2 matching 8 bases. The V gene's germline CDR1 is ENHRY and CDR2 SYGVKD. The length of the CDR3 is 15 residues. V trimming: 8 bases; J trimming: 6 bases; junction bases outside the gene matches: 11. The CDR3 DNA reads TGTGCCATCGCTTTTGTCGGGGGGGGATCCGGGGAGCTGTTTTTT. Translating gives CAIAFVGGGSGELFF.

The chain joins TRBV19 to TRBJ1-2, with 8 positions matching TRBD1. The CDR3 sequence is 14 residues long. Germline V gene lookup returns CDR1 LNHDA and CDR2 SQIVND (reference sequence). The V segment lost 9 bases and the J segment 6 bases; nucleotides outside the gene matches: 12. The CDR3 loop is CASASRGPVDGYTF. The CDR3 nucleotides are TGTGCCAGCGCGTCCAGGGGGCCGGTGGATGGCTACACCTTC.